The next 3 T cell receptor beta chains were all read from a single sample in a study of T cell changes during pregnancy in multiple sclerosis (dated by TCRdb to the late 2010s). Libraries were built with the immunoSEQ multiplex PCR assay. TCRdb obtained this table from immuneACCESS and retained in-frame rearrangements with V and J assigned. These tables miss some clones; where compared with another copy, unresolved V genes account for less than half of the shortfall, and the remainder is unexplained. The sample records tens of thousands of clones, approximately 95% of which are singletons. Jointly, the top ten make up over 0.8% of the sample. This specimen was peripheral blood, taken in the first trimester of pregnancy. Receptor source: a female donor with multiple sclerosis, enrolled in a pregnancy study.

V usage is TRBV7-2 and J usage is TRBJ1-2; possible D gene TRBD1, 5 bases. Germline-derived CDR1 and CDR2 are SGHTA and FQGNSA. The CDR3 is 14 amino acids. The V gene lost 0 bases and the J gene lost 6 bases, with 11 bases spanning the gap. CDR3 sequence: CASSLARKGDGYTF. Written as DNA, the CDR3 is TGTGCCAGCAGCTTAGCGCGGAAAGGGGATGGCTACACCTTC.

The chain recombines TRBV27 with TRBJ2-7; TRBD2 agrees at 12 bases. In germline, CDR1 is MNHEY, CDR2 SMNVEV (reference sequence). CDR3 length: 14 residues. The J segment lost 6 bases and the V segment lost 4 bases, leaving 4 bases of the junction unmatched. The CDR3 here is CASSSTSGRSEQYF. The CDR3 DNA sequence: TGTGCCAGCAGTTCGACTAGCGGGAGATCCGAGCAGTACTTC.

The J gene is TRBJ2-7, the V gene TRBV7-8, with 9 bases aligning to TRBD1. This CDR3 has 13 residues. The germline gives CDR1 SGHVS, CDR2 FQNEAQ. The V segment lost 5 bases and the J segment 6 bases; nucleotides outside the gene matches: 5. The CDR3 DNA is TGTGCCAGCAGCCCGGGACAGGGCCGCGAGCAGTACTTC. This sequence encodes CASSPGQGREQYF.